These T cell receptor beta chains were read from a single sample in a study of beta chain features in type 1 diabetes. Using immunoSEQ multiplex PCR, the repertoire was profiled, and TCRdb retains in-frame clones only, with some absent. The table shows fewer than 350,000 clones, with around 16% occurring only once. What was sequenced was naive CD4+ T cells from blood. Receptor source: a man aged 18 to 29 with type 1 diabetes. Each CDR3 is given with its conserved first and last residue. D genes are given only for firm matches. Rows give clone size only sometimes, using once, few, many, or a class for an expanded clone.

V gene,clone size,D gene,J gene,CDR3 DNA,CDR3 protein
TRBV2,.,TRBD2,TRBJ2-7,TGTGCCAGCAGGATGGCTAGCGGGGCAAAAACGGGTTACGAGCAGTACTTC,CASRMASGAKTGYEQYF
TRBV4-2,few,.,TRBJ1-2,TGTGCCATCTCTTCTGATTCAGGGGCATACACCTTC,CAISSDSGAYTF
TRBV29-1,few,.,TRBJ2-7,TGCAGCGTTGATCACTCAGGGCCCTTCTCCTACGAGCAGTACTTC,CSVDHSGPFSYEQYF
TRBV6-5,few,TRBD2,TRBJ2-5,TGTGCCAGCAAGCGGGGGGCGAACCAAGAGACCCAGTACTTC,CASKRGANQETQYF
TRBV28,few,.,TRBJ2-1,TGTGCCAGCAGTTTACTACTTCCCGAGCAGTTCTTC,CASSLLLPEQFF
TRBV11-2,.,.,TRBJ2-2,TGTGCCAGCAGCAGGGTGCAGGGCGGGGAGCTGTTTTTT,CASSRVQGGELFF
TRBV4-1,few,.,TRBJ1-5,TGCGCCAGCAGCCTACAGGGAGATCAGCCCCAGCATTTT,CASSLQGDQPQHF
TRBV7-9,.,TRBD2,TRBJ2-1,TGTGCCAGCAGCTTAAGATTTGTAGCGGGAGGGCTAATGAACAATGAGCAGTTCTTC,CASSLRFVAGGLMNNEQFF
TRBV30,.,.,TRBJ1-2,TGTGCCTGGACGCTCGGAGTTAACTATGGCTACACCTTC,CAWTLGVNYGYTF
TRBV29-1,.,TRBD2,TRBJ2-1,TGCAGCGCAGGACTAGCGGGAGGCGCTGAGCAGTTCTTC,CSAGLAGGAEQFF
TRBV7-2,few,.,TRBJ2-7,TGTGCCAGCAGCGCCGGTACAGGGCCACGTTACTTC,CASSAGTGPRYF
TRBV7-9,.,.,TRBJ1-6,TGTGCCAGCAGCTTAGGGTCGGCGGGGAATTCACCCCTCCACTTT,CASSLGSAGNSPLHF
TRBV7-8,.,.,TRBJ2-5,TGTGCCAGCAGCGGGGCCCGATTCAGGGGAGTGGAGACCCAGTACTTC,CASSGARFRGVETQYF
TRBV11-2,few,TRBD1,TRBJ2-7,TGTGCCAGCAGCTTAGGACAGGGCCCCTACGAGCAGTACTTC,CASSLGQGPYEQYF
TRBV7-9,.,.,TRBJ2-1,TGTGCCAGCAGCTTTTACGGAGCGGGCGCGACCGGAGAGCAGTTCTTC,CASSFYGAGATGEQFF
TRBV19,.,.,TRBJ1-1,TGTGCCAGTAGTCAGCCAGCGGTGAACACTGAAGCTTTCTTT,CASSQPAVNTEAFF
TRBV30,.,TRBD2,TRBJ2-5,TGTGCCTGGACCTATAGCGGGGAGACCCAGTACTTC,CAWTYSGETQYF
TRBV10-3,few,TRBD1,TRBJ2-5,TGTGCCATCAGTAGAACAGGGGGAGGAGAGACCCAGTACTTC,CAISRTGGGETQYF
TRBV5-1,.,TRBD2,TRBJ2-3,TGCGCCAGCAGCCCGGGGGGGCCCGGGTCCACAGATACGCAGTATTTT,CASSPGGPGSTDTQYF
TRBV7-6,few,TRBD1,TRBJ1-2,TGTGCCAGCAGCCCCCGGGACAGACTATACGGCTACACCTTC,CASSPRDRLYGYTF
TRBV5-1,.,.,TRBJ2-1,TGCGCCAGTCAACAGGGCGGTACGGACAATGAGCAGTTCTTC,CASQQGGTDNEQFF
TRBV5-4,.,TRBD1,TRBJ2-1,TGTGCCAGCAGCCTTACAGGGGCTGGGGAGCAGTTCTTC,CASSLTGAGEQFF
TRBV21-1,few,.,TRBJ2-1,TGTGCCATCACAACAGGTACTAGCGGGATCAATGAGCAGTTCTTC,CAITTGTSGINEQFF
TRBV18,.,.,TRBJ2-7,TGTGCCAGCTCACCGGACATTACGTGGGAGCAGTACTTC,CASSPDITWEQYF
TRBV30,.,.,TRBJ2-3,TGTGCCTGGAGTGTACTGGGAGGGGGAACAGATACGCAGTATTTT,CAWSVLGGGTDTQYF
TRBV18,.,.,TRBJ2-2,TGTGCCAGCTCACGGTCGGGGGCGAACACCGGGGAGCTGTTTTTT,CASSRSGANTGELFF
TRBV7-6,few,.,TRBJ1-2,TGTGCCAGCAGCTTAGACGAGGGCTATGGCTACACCTTC,CASSLDEGYGYTF
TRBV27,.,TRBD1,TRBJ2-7,TGTGCCAGCAGTTTCGACAGGGGGCGTTCCTCCTACGAGCAGTACTTC,CASSFDRGRSSYEQYF
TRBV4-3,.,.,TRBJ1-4,TGCGCCAGCAGCCAAGCTACAGGGTCAACTAATGAAAAACTGTTTTTT,CASSQATGSTNEKLFF
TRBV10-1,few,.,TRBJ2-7,TGCGCCAGCAGTGAGTCGATCTCGGACTCGCAGTACTTC,CASSESISDSQYF
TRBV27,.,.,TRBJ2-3,TGTGCCAGCAGTTTGAGCGAGCCCGCAGATACGCAGTATTTT,CASSLSEPADTQYF
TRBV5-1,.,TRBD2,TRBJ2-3,TGCGCCAGCAGCAGGGGACTAGCGGGGTACACAGATACGCAGTATTTT,CASSRGLAGYTDTQYF
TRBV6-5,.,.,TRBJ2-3,TGTGCCAGCAGCCGGGAAGGAGATACGCAGTATTTT,CASSREGDTQYF
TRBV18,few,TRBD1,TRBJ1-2,TGTGCCAGCTCACCACCTGAACAGGGGGCGCAAAGCTACACCTTC,CASSPPEQGAQSYTF
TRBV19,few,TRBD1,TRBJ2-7,TGTGCCAGTAGTGACCCGGGACAGGCGACCTACGAGCAGTACTTC,CASSDPGQATYEQYF
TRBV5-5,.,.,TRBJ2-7,TGTGCCAGCCGGTCGATGAGGAGAAGCTCCTACGAGCAGTACTTC,CASRSMRRSSYEQYF
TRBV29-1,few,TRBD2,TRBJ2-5,TGCAGCGAGAGGGTAGCGGGGGGGCGGGGAGAGACCCAGTACTTC,CSERVAGGRGETQYF
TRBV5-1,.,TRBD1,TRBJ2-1,TGCGCCAGCAGCGGGACAGGGGAGGGGAATGAGCAGTTCTTC,CASSGTGEGNEQFF
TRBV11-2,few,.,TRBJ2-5,TGTGCCAGCAGCCGTGTGCGGGGCGCGAGGACCCAGTACTTC,CASSRVRGARTQYF
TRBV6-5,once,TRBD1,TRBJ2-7,TGTGCCAGCAGTGCCCGGACAGGGGGCACTTACGAGCAGTACTTC,CASSARTGGTYEQYF
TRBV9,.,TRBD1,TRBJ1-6,TGTGCCAGCAGCGGGGATATTGGCCAGGGGGGTTCACCCCTCCACTTT,CASSGDIGQGGSPLHF
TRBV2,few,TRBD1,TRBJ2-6,TGTGCCAGCATTTACAGGGGGCGTGGGGCCAACGTCCTGACTTTC,CASIYRGRGANVLTF
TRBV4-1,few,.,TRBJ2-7,TGCGCCAGCAGCCATGTAGAGGGATACGAGCAGTACTTC,CASSHVEGYEQYF
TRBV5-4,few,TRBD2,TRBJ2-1,TGTGCCAGCAGCTTGAGGCGGGGGGGTTCCTACAATGAGCAGTTCTTC,CASSLRRGGSYNEQFF
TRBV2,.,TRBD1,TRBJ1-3,TGTGCCACAAAGCGGACAGGGACTGGAAACACCATATATTTT,CATKRTGTGNTIYF